This TCR beta chain was profiled in a study of PD-1 blockade in mismatch repair-deficient tumors. Points from the study as a whole: Rapid post-treatment expansion, then contraction, generally preceding radiologic response, marked tumor-resident clones.

CDR3 length: 15 residues. The V gene's germline CDR1 is SGHRS and CDR2 YFSETQ. Between the trimmed V and J ends, which lost 2 bases and 6 bases, there was a span of 18 bases. Note on this clone: What it binds is not known.

Sequencing used immunoSEQ multiplex PCR; TCRdb keeps in-frame clones, though not all of them. The sample contains about 63,000 clones, around 88% of which appear only once. The sample was peripheral blood, taken 52 weeks after starting pembrolizumab. This receptor was identified in an adult with mismatch repair-deficient cancer. The chain joins TRBV5-1 to TRBJ2-7; perhaps D is TRBD1 or TRBD2 (5 bases each). The CDR3 nucleotides are TGCGCCAGCAGCTTTCTCGGTTCAGGGAGTTCCGAGCAGTACTTC. As protein: CASSFLGSGSSEQYF.